The 3 T cell receptor beta chains given below trace back to one sample, sequenced in a study of cytomegalovirus exposure and HLA in healthy donors. PCR used 60 Vbeta primers and 13 Jbeta primers. The data were produced by immunoSEQ multiplex PCR, yet TCRdb's version contains in-frame clones alone and is incomplete. The sample has about 110,000 clones, 82% seen once. Sequencing was carried out using PBMCs. Every receptor here comes from a man in his fifties or sixties in good health and CMV-seronegative.

The chain has TRBV30 and TRBJ1-3; unclear D gene. CDR3 length: 12 residues. V gave up 5 bases and J gave up 0 bases, with 5 bases separating them. CDR1 and CDR2 (germline): GTSNPN, SVGIG (reference sequence). The CDR3 sequence: CAWQLSGNTIYF. CDR3 coding DNA: TGTGCCTGGCAACTCTCTGGAAACACCATATATTTT.

The rearrangement links TRBV6-1 to TRBJ2-7, with 9 bases that match TRBD1. Per germline, CDR1 MNHNS and CDR2 SASEGT. V shed 4 bases, J shed 3 bases, and the junction held 10 bases outside the gene matches. The CDR3 contains 16 residues. The CDR3 nucleotides are TGTGCCAGCAGTGGGGCCCCACCGGGACAGGGCTACGAGCAGTACTTC. Protein product: CASSGAPPGQGYEQYF.

This clone was detected only a few times. This sequence joins TRBV7-9 and TRBJ2-4, with TRBD1 as a possible D gene (6 bases). Germline V CDR1 and CDR2: SEHNR, FQNEAQ (reference sequence). Trimming cost V 7 bases and J 4 bases, with 17 bases left between them. The CDR3 sequence is 15 residues long. The CDR3 region has the DNA TGTGCCAGCACCTCGGTCAGGGGATCTAAAAACATTCAGTACTTC. Translated, it gives CASTSVRGSKNIQYF.